This TCR beta chain came from a study of shared clonotypes between healthy human individuals (dated by TCRdb to the early 2020s). About the study as a whole: The cohort included three men and a couple of women between 18 and 49 years of age. For each donor, three plates each were used for CD4 naive and CD4 memory, two plates were used for CD8 naive, and one plate was used for CD8 memory. The study deeply sequenced blood TCR repertoires of about 5 healthy adults to estimate repertoire size and the extent of clonotype sharing between individuals. To increase sequencing depth and limit assay-specific biases, TCR repertoire library preparation and sequencing were carried out by different laboratories using diverse techniques. Between about 0.9 and 8.9 billion PBMCs per donor were obtained by leukapheresis.

Donors were healthy HIV-negative adults with no recently reported acute infections or vaccinations. Every donor was a Caucasian adult living in Nashville, Tennessee, USA. CD4+ T cells were enriched by magnetic negative selection; naive cells were then positively selected on CD45RA, and the negative fraction formed the memory subset. Blood was obtained by leukapheresis, after which PBMCs were separated by Ficoll-Histopaque density gradient centrifugation and cryopreserved in liquid nitrogen vapor phase. Analytical flow cytometry was used to check the purity and quantity of each magnetically sorted T cell population. Genomic DNA was isolated from each sorted fraction and quantified by UV absorbance on a Nanodrop 2000c. Notes on this clone: Its antigen has not been determined. Base qualities are not recorded, but no much larger clone differs from it by a single base.

Using the deep immunoSEQ assay, multiplex PCR amplified TCR CDR3 regions from genomic DNA. Genomic DNA extracted from each cell subset was distributed evenly over all wells of several immunoSEQ 96-well plates, and each plate served as one replicate. For sorted subsets, approximately 200 ng of genomic DNA, equivalent to 25,000 to 35,000 T cell genomes, went into each replicate PCR. Purified libraries were quantified with a Qubit 3.0 fluorometer, sized on a Bioanalyzer 2100, and re-quantified with the KAPA Library Quantification kit. Every immunoSEQ 96-well plate was sequenced on a separate single-read 150-cycle Illumina NextSeq 550 flow cell. The published analysis was carried out like this. The immunoSEQ output contained only junctional sequences without quality scores, so filtering could not match that applied to full-length reads. To assign V/J genes and CDR3, sequences were annotated using PyIR, a Python wrapper for IgBLAST v1.9, with IMGT germline references. Reads were removed for weak V/J assignments (E-value above 1e-6), missing CDR3, stop codons, out-of-frame junctions, or ambiguous translated residues. V3J clonotypes were defined by identical inferred V gene, J gene, and CDR3 amino acid sequence. Percentage overlap between repertoires was calculated by dividing the number of shared unique clonotypes by the size of the smaller repertoire. RTK rarefaction, the Chao1 estimator, and Recon v2.1 estimates of unobserved clonotypes were used to assess repertoire richness. Generation probabilities for all TCRbeta clonotypes obtained by the gDNA method from a handful of donors were computed using OLGA. In TCRdb, the immuneACCESS table is reduced to in-frame sequences with V and J assigned. These tables do not hold every clone; where another copy was compared, an unresolved V gene accounts for under half, and the others remain unexplained. The V and J calls and clone size are taken from that table; D and trimming were inferred from the DNA. In all, the sample holds around 2.1 million clones, and more than 90% of those were seen once. Clones ranked in the top ten supply approximately 0.13% of the sample.

On the study overall, not on this receptor specifically: Incomplete sequencing was indicated by rarefaction of sorted-subset datasets, despite the large sequencing depth. Compared with non-shared clonotypes, clonotypes shared by all four sorted-subset donors had higher generation probabilities. Because the study included only a small number of donors, the genetic and exposure-history diversity represented was limited. Pairwise subsampling led to the expectation that sequencing depth would affect the degree of clonotype sharing among donors. Larger estimated clonotype richness was generally found for naive subsets than for memory subsets. Sampling was restricted to blood, and TCR repertoires in tissues likely differ from the TCR repertoires found in blood. Across a few donors, about 5.2% of naive CD4, approximately 3.6% of naive CD8, approximately 2.5% of memory CD4, and approximately 0.42% of memory CD8 clonotypes were shared.

According to the germline V gene (reference sequence), CDR1 reads GTSNPN and CDR2 reads SVGIG. V is clipped by 8 bases and J by 8 bases, and the sequence between their germline boundaries is 15 bases long. There are 12 amino acids in the CDR3, from cysteine to phenylalanine inclusive. Just CDR3 DNA is preserved here, 36 bases in frame from base 1. In this chain, TRBV30 is recombined with TRBJ1-4, with TRBD1 as a weak D call on 5 bases. This clonotype was sampled from a man between 18 and 29 years old in good health. The sequencing input was naive CD4+ T cells sorted from blood. The meaning of the sample's cell subset or site label: CD45RA+ positively selected. The CDR3: CAGGEGKEKLFF. The sequenced DNA is TGTGCCGGGGGTGAGGGGAAAGAAAAACTGTTTTTT. Supplemented by the reference TRBV30 and TRBJ1-4 proteins around the CDR3, the complete variable domain is SQTIHQWPATLVQPVGSPLSLECTVEGTSNPNLYWYRQAAGRGLQLLFYSVGIGQISSEVPQNLSASRPQDRQFILSSKKLLLSDSGFYLCAGGEGKEKLFFGSGTQLSVL.